This entry lists 15 T cell receptor beta chains sequenced from one sample in a study of cytomegalovirus exposure and HLA in healthy donors. The PCR made use of 60 Vbeta and 13 Jbeta primers. The table came from immunoSEQ multiplex PCR; TCRdb's copy has only in-frame clones and leaves some out. The listing contains more than 200,000 clones. Specimen: PBMCs. The receptors were gathered from a woman in her twenties or thirties in good health and CMV-seropositive.

The CDR3 is CASSPSGTSTNEKLFF. The DNA for the CDR3 is TGTGCCAGCAGCCCTTCCGGGACATCAACTAATGAAAAACTGTTTTTT. The genes are TRBV5-5 and TRBJ1-4, with a weak D call TRBD1 (6 bases). Trimming shortened V by 4 bases and J by 0 bases, and 13 bases separated the two germline ends. Germline CDR1 SGHKS, CDR2 YYEKEE (reference sequence). The CDR3 length is 16 residues.

The chain carries TRBV28 and TRBJ1-1; D ambiguous. Deletions cut 3 bases from V and 0 bases from J, with 17 bases between. Looked up from germline, CDR1 is MDHEN and CDR2 is SYDVKM. The CDR3 consists of 17 residues. CDR3 DNA: TGTGCCAGCAGTTTGCCGGGTGTGACCCGCGTGAACACTGAAGCTTTCTTT. This codes for CASSLPGVTRVNTEAFF. The full variable domain, its missing parts supplied by reference TRBV28 and TRBJ1-1, is DVKVTQSSRYLVKRTGEKVFLECVQDMDHENMFWYRQDPGLGLRLIYFSYDVKMKEKGDIPEGYSVSREKKERFSLILESASTNQTSMYLCASSLPGVTRVNTEAFFGQGTRLTVV.

CDR3 region: CASSGPTKSGPRDTQYF. CDR3 bases: TGTGCCAGCAGCGGACCAACTAAGAGCGGGCCACGGGATACGCAGTATTTT. The chain links TRBV9 to TRBJ2-3, with D possibly being TRBD2 (6 bases). Germline V gives CDR1 SGDLS, CDR2 YYNGEE. V was cut by 3 bases and J by 6 bases, with 23 bases left in between. The length of the CDR3 is 17 residues.

The V gene is TRBV27, the J gene TRBJ2-7; the match to TRBD1 covers 8 bases. Germline V gives CDR1 MNHEY, CDR2 SMNVEV (reference sequence). This CDR3 is 15 amino acids long. V gave up 5 bases and J gave up 7 bases; unmatched junction bases: 13. CDR3 DNA sequence: TGTGCCAGCAGTCCCGCCGGGACAGGACGCTTGGAGCAGTACTTC. Translation: CASSPAGTGRLEQYF.

The rearrangement links TRBV29-1 to TRBJ2-7; D may be TRBD2 (5 bases). Germline CDR1 and CDR2: SQVTM and ANQGSEA. This CDR3 is 13 amino acids long. V lost 4 bases and J 7 bases, leaving 17 bases between the germline ends. The CDR3 region is CSVVFSFTREQYF. CDR3 in DNA: TGCAGCGTTGTTTTCAGTTTTACTAGGGAGCAGTACTTC.

The chain combines TRBV5-4 with TRBJ1-2, with D possibly TRBD1 on 5 matching bases. From germline, CDR1 is SGHNT and CDR2 YYREEE (reference sequence). Trimming shortened V by 1 base and J by 8 bases, and 12 bases separated the two germline ends. The CDR3 length is 13 residues. The CDR3 DNA is TGTGCCAGCAGCTTGCGGGGGGAGGGAGGCTACACCTTC. Translation: CASSLRGEGGYTF.

V and J are TRBV29-1 and TRBJ2-1; 8 positions agree with TRBD1. The CDR3 consists of 13 residues. J was trimmed by 8 bases and V by 6 bases; bases with no gene match: 9. The germline V gene encodes CDR1 SQVTM and CDR2 ANQGSEA. CDR3 DNA: TGCAGCGTAGGAGAGCAGGGGGCTTATGAGCAGTTCTTC. Protein sequence: CSVGEQGAYEQFF.

J is TRBJ2-2 and V is TRBV28; tentatively, D is TRBD2 (6 bases). There are 14 residues in the CDR3. Germline assignment: CDR1 MDHEN and CDR2 SYDVKM. Trimming cost V 7 bases and J 4 bases, with 13 bases left between them. The CDR3 DNA follows: TGTGCCAGCACCCTAGGAGGGGCCACCGGGGAGCTGTTTTTT. It codes for CASTLGGATGELFF.

This chain connects TRBV10-3 to TRBJ2-2; 8 bases fit TRBD1. Germline-derived CDR1 and CDR2 are ENHRY and SYGVKD. This CDR3 is 18 amino acids long. J gave up 0 bases and V 0 bases, and 6 bases lay outside the gene matches. CDR3 DNA sequence: TGTGCCATCAGTGAGTCTTCCGGACAGGGTTCGAACACCGGGGAGCTGTTTTTT. Its protein is CAISESSGQGSNTGELFF.

The J gene is TRBJ1-5, the V gene TRBV5-1; the D is unclear. The CDR3 has 13 residues. Trimming took off 0 bases at V and 4 bases at J, with 5 bases between the two ends. Germline assignment: CDR1 SGHRS and CDR2 YFSETQ. CDR3 residues: CASSLDGNQPQHF. In DNA form, the CDR3 reads TGCGCCAGCAGCTTGGACGGTAATCAGCCCCAGCATTTT.

Concerning this clone itself: Other DNA variants within this sample encode the same CDR3. The V and J genes are TRBV11-2 and TRBJ1-1; D is ambiguous. This CDR3 is 11 amino acids long. With 1 base removed from V and 7 bases from J, the gap between germline ends came to 4 bases. The V gene's germline CDR1 is SGHAT and CDR2 FQNNGV. The chain's CDR3 is CASSLAVEAFF. CDR3 sequence (DNA): TGTGCCAGCAGCTTAGCTGTTGAAGCTTTCTTT.

The CDR3 here is CASTYTGTVDKTQYF. The CDR3 DNA sequence: TGTGCCAGCACCTACACCGGGACTGTCGACAAAACGCAGTATTTT. The chain links TRBV6-6 to TRBJ2-3; D is possibly TRBD2 (6 bases). Deletions cut 7 bases from V and 9 bases from J, with 23 bases between. Germline CDR1 MNHNY, CDR2 SVGAGI (reference sequence). The CDR3 is made up of 15 amino acids.

V and J are TRBV15 and TRBJ2-5; D gene unclear. Germline loops: CDR1 LNHNV, CDR2 YYDKDF (reference sequence). V lost 0 bases, J lost 2 bases, and 4 bases lay in between. The CDR3 length is 13 residues. The CDR3 spells CATSRDLQETQYF. CDR3 DNA sequence: TGTGCCACCAGCAGAGATCTTCAAGAGACCCAGTACTTC.

V gene TRBV7-9 combines with J gene TRBJ1-1; TRBD1 matches 9 bases. Germline CDR1 SEHNR, CDR2 FQNEAQ (reference sequence). The CDR3 spans 14 residues. Trimming cost V 4 bases and J 4 bases; bases outside gene matches: 4. In nucleotides, the CDR3 is TGTGCCAGCAGCTCACAGGGGGCGAGCACTGAAGCTTTCTTT. Encoded protein: CASSSQGASTEAFF.

The CDR3 DNA reads as TGTGCCAGTAGTACCGGACTAGCGGGAGTAGACAATGAGCAGTTCTTC. Amino acid sequence: CASSTGLAGVDNEQFF. The V and J genes are TRBV19 and TRBJ2-1; 13 bases are a match to TRBD2. Germline CDR1 is LNHDA and CDR2 is SQIVND (reference sequence). CDR3 length equals 16 residues. The junction had 5 bases not matched to a gene; V was cut back by 4 bases and J by 5 bases.